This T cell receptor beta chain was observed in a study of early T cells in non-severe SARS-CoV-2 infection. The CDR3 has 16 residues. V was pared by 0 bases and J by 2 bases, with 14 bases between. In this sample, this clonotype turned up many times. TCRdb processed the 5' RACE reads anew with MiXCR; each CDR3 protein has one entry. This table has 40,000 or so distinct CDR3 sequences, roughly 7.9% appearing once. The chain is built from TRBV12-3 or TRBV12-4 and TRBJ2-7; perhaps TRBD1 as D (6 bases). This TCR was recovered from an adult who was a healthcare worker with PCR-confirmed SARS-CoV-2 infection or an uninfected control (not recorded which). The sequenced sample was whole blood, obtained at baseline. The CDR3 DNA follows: TGTGCCAGCAGTTTAGCTCCGCAGGACAGACCCTACGAGCAGTACTTC. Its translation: CASSLAPQDRPYEQYF.